This entry describes one TCR beta chain. The antigen is undetermined. This record belongs to a study of cytomegalovirus exposure and HLA in healthy donors. Study-wide findings and caveats: Accounts indicate the classifier identified cytomegalovirus status with strong specificity and sensitivity. For most TCR beta V segments, an earlier analysis put the productive rate at about 87% or about 30% of the time. It was 164 TCR beta chains that were listed as cytomegalovirus-associated. An Asian-associated ancestry cluster reportedly showed fewer N-insertions than the roughly 600-donor mean in a later analysis.

CDR1 SEHNR and CDR2 FQNEAQ come from the germline V gene (reference sequence). V was pared by 5 bases and J by 4 bases, with 11 bases between. The CDR3 totals 13 residues. The PCR was carried out with 60 Vbeta primers and 13 Jbeta primers. Sequencing used immunoSEQ multiplex PCR; TCRdb keeps in-frame clones, though not all of them. The sample has some 84,000 clones; the top ten hold approximately 0.63%. Source material: PBMCs. The gene calls are TRBV7-9 and TRBJ1-1; D is unresolved. The source of this sequence is a man aged 50 to 59 in good health and CMV-seronegative. The CDR3 loop reads CASSGRQATEAFF. The CDR3 DNA reads as TGTGCCAGCAGCGGGAGACAAGCCACTGAAGCTTTCTTT. Using reference TRBV7-9 and TRBJ1-1 for the parts outside the CDR3, the full variable domain is DTGVSQNPRHKITKRGQNVTFRCDPISEHNRLYWYRQTLGQGPEFLTYFQNEAQLEKSRLLSDRFSAERPKGSFSTLEIQRTEQGDSAMYLCASSGRQATEAFFGQGTRLTVV.